A single sample is the source of the 8 T cell receptor beta chains below, sequenced in a study of shared clonotypes between healthy human individuals. The table came from immunoSEQ multiplex PCR; TCRdb's copy has only in-frame clones and leaves some out. Here the sample spans 2 million to 2.5 million clones, approximately 95% being singletons. The specimen was naive CD4+ T cells sorted from blood. Regarding subset: CD45RA+ positively selected. These receptors were obtained from a man aged 18 to 35 in good health.

The chain joins TRBV10-2 to TRBJ1-4; weak D call: TRBD1 (6 bases). Germline V lookup: CDR1 WSHSY, CDR2 SAAADI. The CDR3 contains 14 residues. V lost 6 bases, J lost 3 bases, and 11 bases lay in between. This chain's CDR3 is CASSPGTSNEKLFF. The DNA for the CDR3 is TGCGCCAGCAGCCCCGGGACATCTAATGAAAAACTGTTTTTT.

The CDR3 here is CASSTGIGGQYF. CDR3 DNA: TGTGCCAGCAGTACAGGGATAGGCGGGCAGTACTTC. V usage is TRBV6-4 and J usage is TRBJ2-7, with D maybe TRBD1 (6 bases). CDR1 is MRHNA, CDR2 SNTAGT, per germline. The CDR3 length is 12 residues. Trimming removed 5 bases at V and 9 bases at J, with 14 bases between.

This clone was seen just once. This chain links TRBV25-1 with TRBJ1-5, with 9 nucleotides matching TRBD1. CDR3 length: 14 amino acids. Germline V gene sequence: CDR1 MGHDK, CDR2 SYGVNS. Trimming at V came to 4 bases and at J to 4 bases, leaving 2 bases not matched to a gene. CDR3 protein: CASSGGQGNQPQHF. The CDR3 DNA sequence: TGTGCCAGCAGTGGTGGACAGGGGAATCAGCCCCAGCATTTT. The complete variable domain, with remaining parts taken from reference TRBV25-1 and TRBJ1-5, reads EADIYQTPRYLVIGTGKKITLECSQTMGHDKMYWYQQDPGMELHLIHYSYGVNSTEKGDLSSESTVSRIRTEHFPLTLESARPSHTSQYLCASSGGQGNQPQHFGDGTRLSIL.

The J gene is TRBJ2-7, the V gene TRBV6-1; 11 positions agree with TRBD1. The CDR3 consists of 16 residues. CDR1 MNHNS and CDR2 SASEGT come from the germline V gene. V was pared by 1 base and J by 4 bases, with 6 bases of the junction left unmatched. In DNA, the CDR3 is TGTGCCAGCAGTGAAGAGCGGGACAGGGGGAAGTACGAGCAGTACTTC. Its translation is CASSEERDRGKYEQYF.

The rearrangement uses TRBV27 and TRBJ2-1; 10 bases map to TRBD1. This CDR3 is 16 amino acids long. J lost 8 bases, V lost 5 bases, and 12 bases had no gene match. CDR1 is MNHEY, CDR2 SMNVEV, per germline (reference sequence). CDR3 sequence reads: CASSPSSGTGVHEQFF. As DNA, the CDR3 is TGTGCCAGCAGTCCATCTTCCGGGACAGGGGTCCATGAGCAGTTCTTC.

The rearrangement uses TRBV6-1 and TRBJ1-4; D call uncertain. Trimming pared 6 bases from V and 4 bases from J, leaving 6 bases between. Germline V gives CDR1 MNHNS, CDR2 SASEGT. The CDR3 consists of 12 residues. The CDR3 protein is CASRVVNEKLFF. The CDR3 DNA sequence: TGTGCCAGCAGGGTCGTTAATGAAAAACTGTTTTTT.

Regarding this clone: Other DNA sequences of this sample code for an identical CDR3. The CDR3 bases are TGTGCCAGCAGCGGACAGGGGGGATCCTACGAGCAGTACTTC. Amino acids: CASSGQGGSYEQYF. This chain joins TRBV6-1 and TRBJ2-7, with 10 bases lining up with TRBD1. The germline V gene encodes CDR1 MNHNS and CDR2 SASEGT. V shed 6 bases and J 1 base; nucleotides not matched to a gene: 3. The CDR3 sequence is 14 residues long.

The gene calls are TRBV5-1 and TRBJ1-4; no definite D call. Germline CDR1 reads SGHRS; CDR2 reads YFSETQ. Trimming cost V 0 bases and J 7 bases, with 10 bases left between them. This CDR3 has 14 residues. The DNA for the CDR3 is TGCGCCAGCAGCTTGGCAGGAGTAGGTGAAAAACTGTTTTTT. It yields the protein CASSLAGVGEKLFF.